The 32 T cell receptor beta chains listed next were all sequenced from one sample in a study of T-cell reconstitution after alpha-beta-depleted transplantation in children. Unique molecular identifiers tagged the TCRbeta library. TCRdb redid the calling of the PCR reads with MiXCR, one entry per CDR3 protein. The table records roughly 790,000 distinct CDR3 sequences, 15% to 20% of them present only once. The material was PBMCs, mostly from graft donor cells, obtained 360 days after TCRalphabeta/CD19-depleted stem cell transplant. The receptors shown here come from a male patient aged 10 to 17 who had a stem cell transplant for acute lymphoblastic leukemia, so the T cells may come from the graft donor.

The rearrangement uses TRBV29-1 and TRBJ1-2; the D gene is possibly TRBD1 (6 bases). V lost 2 bases and J 7 bases, leaving 11 bases between the germline ends. The CDR3 sequence is 12 residues long. Germline V CDR1 and CDR2: SQVTM, ANQGSEA. The CDR3 DNA sequence: TGCAGCGTTGAAAGTCAGGGGTTTGGCTACACCTTC. Its translation: CSVESQGFGYTF. Filled out from reference TRBV29-1 and TRBJ1-2, the complete variable domain reads SAVISQKPSRDICQRGTSLTIQCQVDSQVTMMFWYRQQPGQSLTLIATANQGSEATYESGFVIDKFPISRPNLTFSTLTVSNMSPEDSSIYLCSVESQGFGYTFGSGTRLTVV.

The rearrangement links TRBV29-1 to TRBJ2-7; 9 nucleotides line up with TRBD2. Germline loops: CDR1 SQVTM, CDR2 ANQGSEA. After removal of 2 bases from V and 0 bases from J, the junction contained 5 bases not matched to a gene. The CDR3 sequence is 15 residues long. The CDR3 DNA is TGCAGCGTTGAATCCGGGACTAGCATCTCCTACGAGCAGTACTTC. This codes for CSVESGTSISYEQYF.

This clonotype has more than one count but fewer than ten. The chain carries TRBV18 and TRBJ2-1, with TRBD2 matching over 11 bases. Germline V gives CDR1 KGHSH, CDR2 LQKENI. This CDR3 is 15 amino acids long. V was clipped by 6 bases and J by 5 bases; unmatched bases: 6. The CDR3 protein is CASSSLAGANNEQFF. CDR3 coding DNA: TGTGCCAGCTCGTCACTAGCGGGAGCCAACAATGAGCAGTTCTTC.

This clonotype was recorded at least ten times. This rearrangement joins TRBV7-9 to TRBJ2-1; D is ambiguous. Germline V gene sequence: CDR1 SEHNR, CDR2 FQNEAQ (reference sequence). The CDR3 runs 14 residues. Trimming removed 5 bases at V and 3 bases at J, with 11 bases between. The CDR3 here is CASSTLSHYNEQFF. CDR3 DNA: TGTGCCAGCAGCACGCTGTCCCACTACAATGAGCAGTTCTTC.

This clonotype was seen a handful of times. The rearrangement uses TRBV28 and TRBJ2-6; D ambiguous. Germline CDR1 and CDR2: MDHEN and SYDVKM. Trimming shortened V by 6 bases and J by 11 bases, and 11 bases separated the two germline ends. The CDR3 extends over 12 amino acids. The CDR3 region is CASSAYLYVLTF. The CDR3 coding sequence is TGTGCCAGCAGCGCTTATCTCTACGTCCTGACTTTC.

This clonotype has a count of ten or more. The chain has TRBV27 and TRBJ2-7; the match to TRBD1 covers 7 bases. Germline values: CDR1 MNHEY, CDR2 SMNVEV (reference sequence). CDR3 length: 14 residues. V dropped 2 bases and J dropped 5; count of bases not matched to a gene: 6. Here the CDR3 DNA reads TGTGCCAGCAGTTTAGACAGGGCGCGGGACGAGCAGTACTTC. It translates to CASSLDRARDEQYF.

The chain is built from TRBV3-1 and TRBJ2-7; 14 nucleotides match TRBD2. The CDR3 is 18 residues long. Germline V gene lookup returns CDR1 LGHDT and CDR2 YNNKEL (reference sequence). V lost 2 bases, J lost 5 bases, and 11 bases stayed unmatched. Here the CDR3 DNA reads TGTGCCAGCAGCCAATGGGGGACTAGCGGGAGAGGTAACCACGAGCAGTACTTC. Translation gives CASSQWGTSGRGNHEQYF.

This clonotype has more than one count but fewer than ten. V usage is TRBV30 and J usage is TRBJ2-1; TRBD2 matches 10 bases. Per germline, CDR1 GTSNPN and CDR2 SVGIG (reference sequence). This CDR3 is built from 16 residues. V was pared by 1 base and J by 2 bases, with 5 bases of the junction left unmatched. CDR3 amino acids: CAWSEGTSGAYNEQFF. CDR3 bases: TGTGCCTGGAGTGAGGGAACTAGCGGGGCCTACAATGAGCAGTTCTTC. Drawing the rest from reference TRBV30 and TRBJ2-1, the complete variable domain is SQTIHQWPATLVQPVGSPLSLECTVEGTSNPNLYWYRQAAGRGLQLLFYSVGIGQISSEVPQNLSASRPQDRQFILSSKKLLLSDSGFYLCAWSEGTSGAYNEQFFGPGTRLTVL.

This clonotype was seen a few times. This chain connects TRBV4-1 to TRBJ2-2; 9 bases agree with TRBD2. This CDR3 has 15 amino acids. Trimming at V came to 3 bases and at J to 4 bases, leaving 3 bases not matched to a gene. Germline assignment: CDR1 MGHRA and CDR2 YSYEKL. CDR3 bases: TGCGCCAGCAGCCACGTAGCGGGAGTCACCGGGGAGCTGTTTTTT. It yields the protein CASSHVAGVTGELFF.

This clonotype was detected a few times. This chain uses TRBV7-3 with TRBJ2-4, with D possibly matching TRBD2 (6 bases). Per germline, CDR1 SGHTA and CDR2 FQGTGA. Trimming left V 5 bases short and J 7 bases short, with 15 bases between. The CDR3 runs to 14 residues. CDR3 coding DNA: TGTGCCAGCAGCCGCGGAGGGGAAGGGAACATTCAGTACTTC. This codes for CASSRGGEGNIQYF.

This clonotype was found a few times. The genes are TRBV5-1 and TRBJ1-3; D might be TRBD1 (5 bases). V was cut by 3 bases and J by 3 bases, with 13 bases left in between. The CDR3 is 15 residues long. Germline V gives CDR1 SGHRS, CDR2 YFSETQ. CDR3 sequence reads: CASSSDRGGGNTIYF. The CDR3 nucleotides read TGCGCCAGCAGCTCCGACAGAGGTGGTGGAAACACCATATATTTT.

The chain joins TRBV27 to TRBJ1-4, with D uncertain. The germline gives CDR1 MNHEY, CDR2 SMNVEV (reference sequence). The CDR3 totals 13 residues. V lost 6 bases and J lost 3, with 8 bases in between. Written as DNA, the CDR3 is TGTGCCAGCAGGAAAGAGCCTAATGAAAAACTGTTTTTT. It specifies CASRKEPNEKLFF. The variable domain in full, with the rest retrieved from reference TRBV27 and TRBJ1-4, is EAQVTQNPRYLITVTGKKLTVTCSQNMNHEYMSWYRQDPGLGLRQIYYSMNVEVTDKGDVPEGYKVSRKEKRNFPLILESPSPNQTSLYFCASRKEPNEKLFFGSGTQLSVL.

This clonotype was found many times. The chain joins TRBV12-3 or TRBV12-4 to TRBJ1-1, with unresolved D. The CDR3 loop spans 14 amino acids. V lost 7 bases and J lost 0, with 12 bases in between. The CDR3 spells CASNGGLMNTEAFF. Written as DNA, the CDR3 is TGTGCCAGCAACGGTGGACTGATGAACACTGAAGCTTTCTTT.

This clonotype occurred a few times. The chain carries TRBV4-2 and TRBJ2-2; D not certain. V lost 2 bases and J 7 bases, leaving 5 bases between the germline ends. Looked up from germline, CDR1 is LGHNA and CDR2 is YNFKEQ. The CDR3 runs 12 residues. The DNA for the CDR3 is TGTGCCAGCAGCCAACCGGGCGGGGAGCTGTTTTTT. Protein: CASSQPGGELFF.

This clonotype came up many times. The V call is TRBV28, the J call TRBJ1-2; 9 nucleotides align to TRBD1. Germline CDR1 reads MDHEN; CDR2 reads SYDVKM. The CDR3 consists of 21 residues. V gave up 5 bases and J gave up 5 bases; unmatched junction bases: 27. CDR3 in amino acids: CASSGPGQGSASGGSRYGYTF. Written as DNA, the CDR3 is TGTGCCAGCAGTGGACCGGGACAGGGATCGGCCAGTGGTGGCTCCCGATATGGCTACACCTTC.

This clonotype was seen repeatedly, ten times or more. The rearrangement uses TRBV12-3 or TRBV12-4 and TRBJ2-1; D unclear. The CDR3 loop spans 9 amino acids. The germline V and J ends were trimmed by 6 bases and 9 bases, with 3 bases remaining between them. The CDR3 DNA follows: TGTGCCAGCAGACCTGAGCAGTTCTTC. Protein sequence: CASRPEQFF.

Only a few counts were recorded for this clonotype. J is TRBJ2-1 and V is TRBV5-6; no firm D call. The CDR3 totals 12 residues. The V end was cut by 1 base, the J end by 8 bases, with 7 bases between. The V gene's germline CDR1 is SGHDT and CDR2 YYEEEE. The CDR3 region is CASSLIEDEQFF. The CDR3 region has the DNA TGTGCCAGCAGCTTGATAGAGGATGAGCAGTTCTTC.

This chain connects TRBV5-1 to TRBJ2-2, with 8 nucleotides matching TRBD2. The length of the CDR3 is 15 residues. V gave up 6 bases and J gave up 6 bases; unmatched junction bases: 10. CDR1 is SGHRS, CDR2 YFSETQ, per germline. CDR3 in amino acids: CASISTGGQPGELFF. As DNA, the CDR3 is TGCGCCAGCATAAGTACGGGAGGGCAACCCGGGGAGCTGTTTTTT. The variable domain in full, with the rest retrieved from reference TRBV5-1 and TRBJ2-2, is KAGVTQTPRYLIKTRGQQVTLSCSPISGHRSVSWYQQTPGQGLQFLFEYFSETQRNKGNFPGRFSGRQFSNSRSEMNVSTLELGDSALYLCASISTGGQPGELFFGEGSRLTVL.

This clonotype came up a few times. The chain is built from TRBV4-1 and TRBJ2-3; TRBD2 matches at 8 bases. The CDR3 totals 15 residues. V lost 8 bases, J lost 5 bases, and 12 bases stayed unmatched. Germline assignment: CDR1 MGHRA and CDR2 YSYEKL. CDR3 sequence: CASGDGRAYGDTQYF. The DNA for the CDR3 is TGCGCCAGCGGCGACGGGAGGGCGTACGGAGATACGCAGTATTTT.

The V call is TRBV15, the J call TRBJ1-2; D might be TRBD1 (6 bases). The germline V and J ends were trimmed by 9 bases and 2 bases, with 10 bases remaining between them. This CDR3 is built from 12 residues. The germline CDR1 and CDR2 sequences are LNHNV and YYDKDF (reference sequence). The CDR3 reads CATSQGNYGYTF. CDR3 nucleotides: TGTGCCACTTCACAGGGAAACTATGGCTACACCTTC. Based on the CDR3 plus reference TRBV15 and TRBJ1-2, the full variable domain is DAMVIQNPRYQVTQFGKPVTLSCSQTLNHNVMYWYQQKSSQAPKLLFHYYDKDFNNEADTPDNFQSRRPNTSFCFLDIRSPGLGDTAMYLCATSQGNYGYTFGSGTRLTVV.

This clonotype was seen more than once but under ten times. The chain couples TRBV12-2 to TRBJ2-1; the listed D gene, TRBD1, was not tested against the DNA. TRBV12-2 corresponds to a pseudogene. The CDR3 totals 18 residues. The CDR3 here is CASRFLGATTISYNEQFF. The CDR3 DNA sequence: TGTGCAAGTCGCTTTTTGGGGGCAACTACGATCTCCTACAATGAGCAGTTCTTC.

Only a few counts were recorded for this clonotype. The genes are TRBV20-1 and TRBJ1-1; no clear D. Germline CDR1 DFQATT, CDR2 SNEGSKA (reference sequence). V was cut by 5 bases and J by 6 bases, with 10 bases left in between. There are 11 residues in the CDR3. The CDR3 is CSAGPGAEAFF. The CDR3 region has the DNA TGCAGTGCTGGGCCCGGGGCTGAAGCTTTCTTT.

CDR3: CSAGTGIGYEQYF. The CDR3 nucleotides are TGCAGTGCTGGGACAGGGATAGGCTACGAGCAGTACTTC. J is TRBJ2-7 and V is TRBV20-1; the match to TRBD1 covers 9 bases. Trimming at V came to 5 bases and at J to 3 bases, leaving 5 bases not matched to a gene. This CDR3 spans 13 amino acids. Germline V gives CDR1 DFQATT, CDR2 SNEGSKA (reference sequence).

This clonotype came up a few times. This chain joins TRBV2 and TRBJ1-3; unclear D gene. Trimming cost V 8 bases and J 0 bases, with 8 bases left between them. Looked up from germline, CDR1 is SNHLY and CDR2 is FYNNEI. The CDR3 contains 13 residues. The CDR3: CASVTNSGNTIYF. CDR3 bases: TGTGCCAGCGTGACAAACTCTGGAAACACCATATATTTT.

In its sample, this clonotype was seen a few times. The V gene is TRBV12-3 or TRBV12-4, the J gene TRBJ2-7; TRBD1 matches at 9 bases. The ends lost 6 bases at V and 3 bases at J; junction bases unmatched: 15. The CDR3 extends over 17 amino acids. The CDR3 protein is CASSQTRDRVDNYEQYF. CDR3 coding DNA: TGTGCCAGCAGCCAGACCCGGGACAGGGTCGACAACTACGAGCAGTACTTC.

The chain couples TRBV14 to TRBJ2-7; TRBD2 aligns across 11 bases. Germline V gene lookup returns CDR1 SGHDN and CDR2 FVKESK. The CDR3 covers 15 residues. The J segment lost 9 bases and the V segment lost 0 bases, leaving 7 bases of the junction unmatched. CDR3 protein: CASSQETSGRGGQYF. The CDR3 region has the DNA TGTGCCAGCAGCCAAGAAACTAGCGGGAGAGGCGGGCAGTACTTC.

This clonotype occurred many times. This chain joins TRBV10-3 and TRBJ2-7; D is perhaps TRBD1 (6 bases). The ends were cut back, 6 bases at V and 1 base at J, with 16 bases in the middle. The germline CDR1 and CDR2 sequences are ENHRY and SYGVKD. This CDR3 has 15 residues. The CDR3 bases are TGTGCCATCAGCGACACAGGGACCCCTTCCTACGAGCAGTACTTC. Translated: CAISDTGTPSYEQYF.

This clonotype came up a few times. This chain connects TRBV3-1 to TRBJ2-1; D tentatively reads TRBD1 or TRBD2 (6 bases each). Germline V lookup: CDR1 LGHDT, CDR2 YNNKEL (reference sequence). The V and J ends lost 2 bases and 7 bases respectively, with 9 bases between them. The CDR3 runs to 13 residues. The CDR3 DNA follows: TGTGCCAGCAGCCAATGGAGGGGGAATGAGCAGTTCTTC. Protein sequence: CASSQWRGNEQFF.

The chain is built from TRBV4-1 and TRBJ1-1; D is perhaps TRBD1 (5 bases). The V end was cut by 4 bases, the J end by 2 bases, with 17 bases between. Germline CDR1 MGHRA, CDR2 YSYEKL. The CDR3 is 16 amino acids. The CDR3: CASSLGTAGLNTEAFF. Here the CDR3 DNA reads TGCGCCAGCAGCCTAGGGACGGCAGGGTTAAACACTGAAGCTTTCTTT.

V is TRBV5-5 and J is TRBJ2-1, with TRBD2 identical over 7 bases. J was trimmed by 0 bases and V by 3 bases; bases with no gene match: 6. This CDR3 has 16 residues. Germline CDR1 reads SGHKS; CDR2 reads YYEKEE (reference sequence). This CDR3 is CASSWLAEPSYNEQFF. CDR3 coding DNA: TGTGCCAGCAGCTGGCTAGCGGAGCCCTCCTACAATGAGCAGTTCTTC.

V usage is TRBV12-3 or TRBV12-4 and J usage is TRBJ2-7, with 9 nucleotides matching TRBD2. The CDR3 covers 14 residues. V shed 3 bases, J shed 7 bases, and the junction held 7 bases outside the gene matches. CDR3 in amino acids: CASSFSLAGREQYF. CDR3 DNA sequence: TGTGCCAGCAGTTTTTCTCTAGCGGGACGGGAGCAGTACTTC.

The chain recombines TRBV10-3 with TRBJ1-5, with D possibly being TRBD1 (6 bases). This CDR3 has 14 residues. Trimming took 5 bases from V and 2 from J, leaving 10 bases between them. Germline loops: CDR1 ENHRY, CDR2 SYGVKD. CDR3 nucleotides: TGTGCCATCAGTATGGACAGCCGCAATCAGCCCCAGCATTTT. The encoded protein is CAISMDSRNQPQHF.